The present TCR beta chain was sequenced within a study of shared clonotypes between healthy human individuals. The table came from immunoSEQ multiplex PCR; TCRdb's copy has only in-frame clones and leaves some out. The table lists 2 million to 2.5 million clones, nearly 97% of them singletons. The CDR3 spans 15 residues. CDR1 is SGHRS and CDR2 is YFSETQ in the germline V gene. V lost 1 base to trimming and J lost 5 bases, with 12 bases between them. What was sequenced was naive CD4+ T cells sorted from blood. The subset was: CD45RA+ positively selected. The gene calls are TRBV5-1 and TRBJ2-2; D may be TRBD2 (5 bases). The TCR was taken from a man aged 18 to 29 in good health. CDR3 nucleotides: TGCGCCAGCAGCTTGCTTCGGGGAATGACCGGGGAGCTGTTTTTT. The encoded protein is CASSLLRGMTGELFF.